This T cell receptor beta chain is drawn from a study of tumor-infiltrating lymphocytes in primary liver carcinoma. The investigators made TCR beta cDNA from roughly 0.45 ug total RNA, using a constant-region primer. Researchers made the TCR beta libraries by running three nested multiplex PCR rounds with slightly modified ARM-PCR. Forward primers for TRBV1-TRBV30 and a C-beta reverse primer served the first two PCR rounds, at about 9 cycles each. TCRdb redid the calling of the multiplex PCR reads with MiXCR, one entry per CDR3 protein. Of approximately 340,000 distinct CDR3 sequences in the sample, approximately 64% were seen once. With regard to this clonotype: At one end the junction does not follow the germline gene, possibly because of a read error.

Germline V CDR1 and CDR2: SGHAT, FQDESV (reference sequence). This CDR3 spans 15 amino acids. The study extracted blood RNA from unsorted whole blood and also extracted germline DNA. This receptor was obtained from a man aged 35-49 years with primary liver carcinoma and hepatitis B virus infection. Sequenced sample: peripheral blood. This chain uses TRBV11-1 with TRBJ2-3; TRBD2 agrees at 7 bases. For the CDR3, the DNA is TGTGCCGGCAGTGAAGGCGGGGGTTTGGCAGATACGCAGTATTTT. Residues: CAGSEGGGLADTQYF.